The source of this T cell receptor (beta chain) is a study of post-analysis software for immune sequencing data. The study's findings and limits: Normalized Chao1 diversity in multiple sclerosis patients fell significantly below that of controls. When patients were compared with controls, about five TRBV segments were more frequent, TRBV5-6, TRBV5-1 and TRBV20-1 among them.

The CDR3 consists of 15 residues. Germline CDR1 SGHAT, CDR2 FQNNGV. Trimming at V came to 3 bases and at J to 0 bases, leaving 4 bases not matched to a gene. The TCR beta cDNA libraries contained unique molecular identifiers. TCRdb re-called the PCR reads through MiXCR, storing one row per CDR3 protein. The sample yields more than 500,000 distinct CDR3 sequences, 30% to 40% seen once. As concerns this clonotype: Its specificity is not known.

The sample consisted of blood. The sequence was obtained from a girl aged 2 to 17 with multiple sclerosis. The chain links TRBV11-2 to TRBJ2-7; 8 bases match TRBD1. The CDR3: CASSFGQGGSYEQYF. The CDR3 region has the DNA TGTGCCAGCAGCTTCGGACAGGGTGGCTCCTACGAGCAGTACTTC.